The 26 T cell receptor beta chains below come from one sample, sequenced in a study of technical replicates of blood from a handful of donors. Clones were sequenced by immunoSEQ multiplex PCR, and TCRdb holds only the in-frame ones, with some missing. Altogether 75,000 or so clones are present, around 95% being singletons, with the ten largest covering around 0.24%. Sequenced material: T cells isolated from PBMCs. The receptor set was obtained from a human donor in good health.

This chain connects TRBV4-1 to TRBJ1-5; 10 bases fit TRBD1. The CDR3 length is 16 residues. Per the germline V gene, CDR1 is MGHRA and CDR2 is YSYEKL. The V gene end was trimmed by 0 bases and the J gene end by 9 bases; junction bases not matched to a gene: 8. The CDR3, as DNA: TGCGCCAGCAGCCAAGATCGGTTGGGACAGGGGTGGCCCCAGCATTTT. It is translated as CASSQDRLGQGWPQHF.

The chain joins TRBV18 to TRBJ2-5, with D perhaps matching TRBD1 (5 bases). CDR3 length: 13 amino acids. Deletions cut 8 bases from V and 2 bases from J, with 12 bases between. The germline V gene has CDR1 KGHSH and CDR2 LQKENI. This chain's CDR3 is CASTPTAQETQYF. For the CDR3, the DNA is TGTGCCAGCACGCCGACAGCTCAAGAGACCCAGTACTTC.

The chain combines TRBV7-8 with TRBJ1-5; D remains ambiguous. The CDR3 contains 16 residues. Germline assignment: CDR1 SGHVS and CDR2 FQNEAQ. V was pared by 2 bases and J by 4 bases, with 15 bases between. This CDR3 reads CASSLRSSLLNQPQHF. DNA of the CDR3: TGTGCCAGCAGCTTAAGGAGTAGTTTGCTAAATCAGCCCCAGCATTTT.

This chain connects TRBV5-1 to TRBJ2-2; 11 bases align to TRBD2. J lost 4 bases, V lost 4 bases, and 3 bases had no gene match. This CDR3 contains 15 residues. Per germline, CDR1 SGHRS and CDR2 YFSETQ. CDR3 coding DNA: TGCGCCAGCAGCCTCGGACTAGCGGGCACCGGGGAGCTGTTTTTT. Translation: CASSLGLAGTGELFF. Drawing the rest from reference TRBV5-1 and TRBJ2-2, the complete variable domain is KAGVTQTPRYLIKTRGQQVTLSCSPISGHRSVSWYQQTPGQGLQFLFEYFSETQRNKGNFPGRFSGRQFSNSRSEMNVSTLELGDSALYLCASSLGLAGTGELFFGEGSRLTVL.

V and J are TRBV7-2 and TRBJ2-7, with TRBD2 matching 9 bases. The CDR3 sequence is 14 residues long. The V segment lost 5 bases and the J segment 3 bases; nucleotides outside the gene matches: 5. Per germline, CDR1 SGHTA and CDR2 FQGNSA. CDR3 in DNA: TGTGCCAGCAGCACTTCTAGCGGGGACTACGAGCAGTACTTC. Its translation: CASSTSSGDYEQYF.

CDR3 in amino acids: CASSAGLGNTEAFF. CDR3 nucleotide sequence: TGTGCCAGCAGCGCAGGGTTGGGGAACACTGAAGCTTTCTTT. V is TRBV7-9 and J is TRBJ1-1; weak D call: TRBD1 (5 bases). Trimming cost V 5 bases and J 1 base, with 11 bases left between them. CDR3 length: 14 residues. Germline V gives CDR1 SEHNR, CDR2 FQNEAQ (reference sequence).

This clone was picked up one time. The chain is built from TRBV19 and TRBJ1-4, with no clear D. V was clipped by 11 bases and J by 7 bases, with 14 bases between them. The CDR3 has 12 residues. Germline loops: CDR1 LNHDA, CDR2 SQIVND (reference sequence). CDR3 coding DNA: TGTGCCTGGAAAGCGGCCAGTGAAAAACTGTTTTTT. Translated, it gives CAWKAASEKLFF.

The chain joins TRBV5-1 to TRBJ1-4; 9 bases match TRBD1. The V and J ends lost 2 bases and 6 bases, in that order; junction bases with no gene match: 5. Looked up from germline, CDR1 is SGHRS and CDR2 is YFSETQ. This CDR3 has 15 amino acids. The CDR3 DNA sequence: TGCGCCAGCAGCTTAGGGACAGGGCCGGATGAAAAACTGTTTTTT. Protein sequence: CASSLGTGPDEKLFF.

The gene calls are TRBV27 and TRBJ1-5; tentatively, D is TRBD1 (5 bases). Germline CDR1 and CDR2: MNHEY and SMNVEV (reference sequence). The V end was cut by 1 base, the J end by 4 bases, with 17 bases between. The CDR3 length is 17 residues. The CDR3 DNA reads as TGTGCCAGCAGTTTATACTGGAAAAATAAGGGGAATCAGCCCCAGCATTTT. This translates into CASSLYWKNKGNQPQHF.

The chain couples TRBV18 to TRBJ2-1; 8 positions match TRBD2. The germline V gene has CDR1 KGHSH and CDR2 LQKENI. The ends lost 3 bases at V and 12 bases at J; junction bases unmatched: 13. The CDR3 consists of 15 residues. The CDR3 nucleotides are TGTGCCAGCTCACCCCTAGGAGCGGGAGACTTTGTGCAGTTCTTC. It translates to CASSPLGAGDFVQFF.

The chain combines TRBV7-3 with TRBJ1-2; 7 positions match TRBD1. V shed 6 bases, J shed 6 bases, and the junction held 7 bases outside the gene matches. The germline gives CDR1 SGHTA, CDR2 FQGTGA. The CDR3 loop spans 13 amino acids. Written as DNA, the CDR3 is TGTGCCAGCAGTAAAGGGACAGCAAATGGCTACACCTTC. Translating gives CASSKGTANGYTF.

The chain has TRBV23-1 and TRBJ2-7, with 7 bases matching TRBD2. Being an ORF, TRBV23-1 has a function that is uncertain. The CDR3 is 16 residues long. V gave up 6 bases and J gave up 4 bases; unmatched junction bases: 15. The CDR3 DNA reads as TGCGCCAGCAGGCCTCGGGGGGAGCGGGACTCTTACGAGCAGTACTTC. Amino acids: CASRPRGERDSYEQYF.

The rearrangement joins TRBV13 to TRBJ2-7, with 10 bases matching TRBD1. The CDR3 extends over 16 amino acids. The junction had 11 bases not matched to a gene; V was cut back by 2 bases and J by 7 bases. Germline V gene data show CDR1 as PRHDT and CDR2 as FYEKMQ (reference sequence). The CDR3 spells CASSLTRQGAIKEQYF. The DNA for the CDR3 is TGTGCCAGCAGCTTAACCCGACAGGGGGCGATAAAAGAGCAGTACTTC.

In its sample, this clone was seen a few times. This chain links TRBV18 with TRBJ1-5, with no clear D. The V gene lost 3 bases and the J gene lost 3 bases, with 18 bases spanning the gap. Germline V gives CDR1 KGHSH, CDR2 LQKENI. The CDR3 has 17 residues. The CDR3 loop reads CASSPRLASGLNQPQHF. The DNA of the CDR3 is TGTGCCAGCTCACCCCGACTCGCAAGCGGACTCAATCAGCCCCAGCATTTT.

CDR3 in amino acids: CASITSGGLANTGELFF. CDR3 sequence (DNA): TGTGCCAGCATAACTAGCGGGGGACTCGCGAACACCGGGGAGCTGTTTTTT. The V and J genes are TRBV27 and TRBJ2-2, with TRBD2 matching over 11 bases. V lost 7 bases to trimming and J lost 0 bases; unmatched junction nucleotides: 7. Germline CDR1 reads MNHEY; CDR2 reads SMNVEV (reference sequence). The CDR3 totals 17 residues.

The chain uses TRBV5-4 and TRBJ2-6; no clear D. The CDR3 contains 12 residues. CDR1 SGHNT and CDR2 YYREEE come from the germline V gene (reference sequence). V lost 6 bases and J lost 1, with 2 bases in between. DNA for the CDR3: TGTGCCAGCACTTCTGGGGCCAACGTCCTGACTTTC. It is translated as CASTSGANVLTF.

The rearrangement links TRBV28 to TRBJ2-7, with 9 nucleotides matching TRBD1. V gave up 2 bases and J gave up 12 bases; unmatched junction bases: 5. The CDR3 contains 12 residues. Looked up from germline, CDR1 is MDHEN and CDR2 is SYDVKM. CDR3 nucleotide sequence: TGTGCCAGCAGTTTACTTGGGACAGGGATGTACTTC. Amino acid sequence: CASSLLGTGMYF.

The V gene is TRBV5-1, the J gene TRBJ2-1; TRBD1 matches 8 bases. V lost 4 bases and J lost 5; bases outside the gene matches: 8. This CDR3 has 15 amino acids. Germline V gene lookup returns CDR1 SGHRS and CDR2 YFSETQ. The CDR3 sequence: CASSTTGTGHNEQFF. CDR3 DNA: TGCGCCAGCAGCACCACCGGGACAGGCCACAATGAGCAGTTCTTC.

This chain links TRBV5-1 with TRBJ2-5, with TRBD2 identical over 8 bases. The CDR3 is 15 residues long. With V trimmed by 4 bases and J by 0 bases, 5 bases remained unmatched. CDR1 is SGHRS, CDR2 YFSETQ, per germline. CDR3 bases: TGCGCCAGCAGCGAGACTAGCGCCAACCAAGAGACCCAGTACTTC. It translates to CASSETSANQETQYF.

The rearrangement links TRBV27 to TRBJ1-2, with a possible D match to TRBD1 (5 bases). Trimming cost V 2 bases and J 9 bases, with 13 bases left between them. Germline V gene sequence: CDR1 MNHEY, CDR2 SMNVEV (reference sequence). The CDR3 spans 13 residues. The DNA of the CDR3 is TGTGCCAGCAGTTTAGGGGGGAGTGATAGCTACACCTTC. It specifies CASSLGGSDSYTF.

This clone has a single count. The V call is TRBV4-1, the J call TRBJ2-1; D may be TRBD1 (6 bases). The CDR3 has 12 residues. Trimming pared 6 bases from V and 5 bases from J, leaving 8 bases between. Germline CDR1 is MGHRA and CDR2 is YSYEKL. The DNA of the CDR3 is TGCGCCAGCAGTCACAGGGACAATGAGCAGTTCTTC. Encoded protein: CASSHRDNEQFF.

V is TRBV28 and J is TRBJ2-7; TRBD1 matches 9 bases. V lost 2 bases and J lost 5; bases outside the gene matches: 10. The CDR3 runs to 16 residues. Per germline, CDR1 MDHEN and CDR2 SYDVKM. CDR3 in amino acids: CASSLSRDREGNEQYF. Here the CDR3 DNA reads TGTGCCAGCAGTTTAAGCCGGGACAGGGAGGGCAACGAGCAGTACTTC.

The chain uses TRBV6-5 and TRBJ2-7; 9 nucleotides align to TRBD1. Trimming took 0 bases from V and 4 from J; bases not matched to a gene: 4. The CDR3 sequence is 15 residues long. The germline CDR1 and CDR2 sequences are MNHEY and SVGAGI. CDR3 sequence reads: CASSYSPTGGYEQYF. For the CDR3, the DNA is TGTGCCAGCAGTTACTCGCCGACAGGGGGATACGAGCAGTACTTC.

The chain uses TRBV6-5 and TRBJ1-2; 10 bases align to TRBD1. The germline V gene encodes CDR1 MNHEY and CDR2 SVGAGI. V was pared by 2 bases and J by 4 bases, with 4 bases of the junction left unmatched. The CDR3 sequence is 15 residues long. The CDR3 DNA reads TGTGCCAGCAGTTACAGGGGACAGGGGAGCTATGGCTACACCTTC. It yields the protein CASSYRGQGSYGYTF.

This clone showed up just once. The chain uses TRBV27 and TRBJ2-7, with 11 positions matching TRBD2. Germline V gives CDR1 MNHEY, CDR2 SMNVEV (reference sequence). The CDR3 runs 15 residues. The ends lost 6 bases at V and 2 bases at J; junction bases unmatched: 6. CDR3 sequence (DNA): TGTGCCAGCAGGGACACTAGCGGGAGAACCTACGAGCAGTACTTC. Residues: CASRDTSGRTYEQYF.

The DNA for the CDR3 is TGCGCCAGCAGCTTGGGTATACAGGGGTTTCACGCTTTCTTT. Encoded protein: CASSLGIQGFHAFF. V is TRBV5-1 and J is TRBJ1-1; TRBD1 matches at 7 bases. J lost 11 bases, V lost 0 bases, and 10 bases had no gene match. Germline assignment: CDR1 SGHRS and CDR2 YFSETQ. The CDR3 runs 14 residues.